This T cell receptor beta chain appears in the sequencing data of a study of blood T cells in healthy people across ages. V lost 1 base and J lost 8, with 11 bases in between. CDR3 length: 13 amino acids. Germline assignment: CDR1 LGHDT and CDR2 YNNKEL (reference sequence). This clonotype came up a few times. A sample-barcoded 5' primer and a J-beta primer mix were used in a second PCR of about 6 to 12 cycles. MiXCR, run by TCRdb on the 5' RACE reads, gives a single entry per CDR3 protein. Of hundreds of thousands of distinct CDR3 sequences listed, roughly 50% are singletons. Sequenced sample: blood. The V and J genes are TRBV3-1 and TRBJ1-2; D not resolved. The TCR was taken from a man in his 60s in good health. CDR3 DNA: TGTGCCAGCAGCCAAGGCGACATGGGAGGCTACACCTTC. Encoded protein: CASSQGDMGGYTF.